This paragraph covers one TCR beta chain sequence. The sample belongs to a study of control samples from healthy donors and cancer patients. Some clones are missing from TCRdb's copy, which holds only in-frame ones; the method was immunoSEQ multiplex PCR. The sample yields 150,000 to 200,000 clones, 85% to 90% seen once. Trimming left V 1 base short and J 3 bases short, with 10 bases between. This CDR3 has 15 amino acids. CDR1 is SGHTA, CDR2 FQGNSA, per germline. This receptor was identified in a woman aged 45-65 years in good health. The V call is TRBV7-2, the J call TRBJ2-1; either TRBD1 or TRBD2 may fit D (5 bases each). The sample was blood. The DNA of the CDR3 is TGTGCCAGCAGCTTAGTCAGAGGGGTCTACAATGAGCAGTTCTTC. Its protein is CASSLVRGVYNEQFF. The variable domain in full, completed from reference TRBV7-2 and TRBJ2-1, reads GAGVSQSPSNKVTEKGKDVELRCDPISGHTALYWYRQSLGQGLEFLIYFQGNSAPDKSGLPSDRFSAERTGGSVSTLTIQRTQQEDSAVYLCASSLVRGVYNEQFFGPGTRLTVL.